One and the same sample provided the 19 T cell receptor beta chains below, sequenced in a study of shared clonotypes between healthy human individuals. Here immunoSEQ multiplex PCR was the method, and the copy in TCRdb shows in-frame clones only, minus some. The top ten clones hold 1% to 1.5% of a sample with about 1.5 million clones, roughly 96% of them seen once. Sequencing used naive CD4+ T cells sorted from blood. Described subset: CD45RA+ positively selected. The source of these receptors is a man aged 25 to 40 in good health.

In DNA, the CDR3 is TGTGCTAGTGCTCCCGAGGAGGAAGCTTTCTTT. Amino acid sequence: CASAPEEEAFF. V gene TRBV12-5 combines with J gene TRBJ1-1, with no clear D. V was shortened by 7 bases and J by 8 bases, with 11 bases between the two germline ends. The CDR3 extends over 11 amino acids. CDR1 and CDR2 (germline): LGHNT, FRNRAP.

The chain recombines TRBV9 with TRBJ2-2; D call uncertain. In germline, CDR1 is SGDLS, CDR2 YYNGEE. Trimming removed 1 base at V and 6 bases at J, with 10 bases between. The CDR3 contains 14 residues. The CDR3 DNA reads as TGTGCCAGCAGCGTATTGTCCGGGCCCGGGGAGCTGTTTTTT. This translates into CASSVLSGPGELFF.

The V call is TRBV6-5, the J call TRBJ1-1; the D is unclear. This CDR3 contains 12 residues. Germline-derived CDR1 and CDR2 are MNHEY and SVGAGI. Trimming removed 6 bases from V and 7 bases from J, with 12 bases in between. The CDR3 sequence: CASSPRGLEAFF. The CDR3 DNA follows: TGTGCCAGCAGCCCCCGTGGGCTTGAAGCTTTCTTT.

This chain connects TRBV28 to TRBJ2-1; no firm D call. Germline values: CDR1 MDHEN, CDR2 SYDVKM. Trimming shortened V by 6 bases and J by 0 bases, and 6 bases separated the two germline ends. The CDR3 totals 13 residues. The chain's CDR3 is CASSTHSYNEQFF. The CDR3 DNA is TGTGCCAGCAGCACCCACTCCTACAATGAGCAGTTCTTC.

The V gene is TRBV18, the J gene TRBJ1-1; perhaps TRBD1 as D (6 bases). This CDR3 spans 14 amino acids. The ends were cut back, 5 bases at V and 3 bases at J, with 13 bases in the middle. Germline V CDR1 and CDR2: KGHSH, LQKENI. CDR3 coding DNA: TGTGCCAGCTCAGTAGACAGGACTGACACTGAAGCTTTCTTT. This encodes CASSVDRTDTEAFF.

Here the CDR3 reads CASSRPSPEQFF. CDR3 in DNA: TGTGCCAGCAGCCGACCCTCGCCAGAGCAGTTCTTC. This chain links TRBV7-9 with TRBJ2-1, with D unresolved. V shed 5 bases and J shed 10 bases, with 12 bases lying between them. CDR3 length equals 12 residues. The V gene's germline CDR1 is SEHNR and CDR2 FQNEAQ (reference sequence).

The chain joins TRBV7-8 to TRBJ2-2, with D maybe TRBD1 (6 bases). V lost 7 bases and J lost 14, with 20 bases in between. This CDR3 comprises 13 residues. Germline lookup yields CDR1 SGHVS and CDR2 FQNEAQ. The CDR3 is CASTIVGRGSLFF. The DNA for the CDR3 is TGTGCCAGCACCATAGTCGGCAGGGGAAGTCTGTTTTTT.

This clone was detected once. The J gene is TRBJ1-2, the V gene TRBV2, with D maybe TRBD1 (5 bases). Germline values: CDR1 SNHLY, CDR2 FYNNEI. Between the trimmed V and J ends, which lost 5 bases and 0 bases, there was a span of 13 bases. The CDR3 sequence is 15 residues long. CDR3 region: CASSPRIGANYGYTF. The CDR3, as DNA: TGTGCCAGCAGTCCGCGGATAGGGGCTAACTATGGCTACACCTTC.

The rearrangement links TRBV19 to TRBJ2-2; D is unresolved. This CDR3 has 15 residues. Germline CDR1 and CDR2: LNHDA and SQIVND (reference sequence). V was trimmed by 7 bases and J by 0 bases, leaving 12 bases between them. This CDR3 reads CASTRSGPNTGELFF. CDR3 bases: TGTGCCAGTACTCGATCTGGGCCGAACACCGGGGAGCTGTTTTTT.

This chain links TRBV7-9 with TRBJ2-7, with TRBD1 identical over 9 bases. The germline V gene encodes CDR1 SEHNR and CDR2 FQNEAQ (reference sequence). V lost 1 base and J lost 3; bases outside the gene matches: 7. The CDR3 is 16 amino acids. The CDR3 DNA sequence: TGTGCCAGCAGCTTAGGGGCCGTGGGACAGGGCTACGAGCAGTACTTC. Amino acid sequence: CASSLGAVGQGYEQYF.

The chain couples TRBV7-9 to TRBJ2-2, with D perhaps given as TRBD1 or TRBD2 (6 bases each). Between the trimmed V and J ends, which lost 5 bases and 0 bases, there was a span of 13 bases. This CDR3 region has 16 residues. Germline V gene data show CDR1 as SEHNR and CDR2 as FQNEAQ (reference sequence). CDR3 residues: CASSPWGASNTGELFF. In DNA form, the CDR3 reads TGTGCCAGCAGCCCATGGGGGGCGTCGAACACCGGGGAGCTGTTTTTT.

The V and J genes are TRBV5-1 and TRBJ2-3, with 8 positions matching TRBD1. V shed 4 bases, J shed 3 bases, and the junction held 13 bases outside the gene matches. The CDR3 consists of 17 residues. Germline-derived CDR1 and CDR2 are SGHRS and YFSETQ. As DNA, the CDR3 is TGCGCCAGCAGCCTACTGACAGGGGCCCTGCAAACAGATACGCAGTATTTT. This codes for CASSLLTGALQTDTQYF.

In its sample, this clone was seen once. This chain connects TRBV2 to TRBJ1-2; D uncertain. The germline V gene encodes CDR1 SNHLY and CDR2 FYNNEI. This CDR3 has 11 amino acids. Trimming removed 6 bases from V and 4 bases from J, with 6 bases in between. CDR3 amino acids: CASRLSYGYTF. CDR3 DNA: TGTGCCAGCAGACTTAGCTATGGCTACACCTTC.

J is TRBJ2-7 and V is TRBV4-1; 7 bases are shared with TRBD2. CDR3 length equals 14 residues. From germline, CDR1 is MGHRA and CDR2 YSYEKL. Germline trimming cut 5 bases from V and 2 bases from J; bases unmatched to any gene: 6. The CDR3 DNA is TGCGCCAGCAGCTACCCCGGGAGGACCTACGAGCAGTACTTC. It encodes CASSYPGRTYEQYF.

The V gene is TRBV18, the J gene TRBJ1-3; 9 nucleotides agree with TRBD1. CDR1 is KGHSH and CDR2 is LQKENI in the germline V gene. CDR3 length: 19 amino acids. After removal of 0 bases from V and 0 bases from J, the junction contained 9 bases not matched to a gene. This CDR3 reads CASSPPLVSTGGSGNTIYF. In DNA, the CDR3 is TGTGCCAGCTCACCACCGCTCGTATCGACAGGGGGCTCTGGAAACACCATATATTTT.

This rearrangement joins TRBV18 to TRBJ2-1; 11 bases agree with TRBD2. The ends lost 2 bases at V and 7 bases at J; junction bases unmatched: 7. CDR1 is KGHSH, CDR2 LQKENI, per germline. The CDR3 has 16 residues. The CDR3 here is CASSPLSSGRSNEQFF. As DNA, the CDR3 is TGTGCCAGCTCACCATTATCTAGCGGGAGGTCTAATGAGCAGTTCTTC.

The J gene is TRBJ1-2, the V gene TRBV28; D gene unclear. The CDR3 has 14 amino acids. Per the germline V gene, CDR1 is MDHEN and CDR2 is SYDVKM. V shed 4 bases and J shed 8 bases, with 17 bases lying between them. The CDR3 loop reads CASSSRPPSDGYTF. The CDR3, as DNA: TGTGCCAGCAGTTCGAGGCCTCCGTCGGACGGCTACACCTTC.

This clone was observed once. This chain joins TRBV6-5 and TRBJ1-5; 9 nucleotides agree with TRBD1. The junction had 8 bases not matched to a gene; V was cut back by 3 bases and J by 8 bases. This CDR3 contains 15 residues. CDR1 and CDR2 (germline): MNHEY, SVGAGI. The CDR3 reads CASSYPGQGMEPQHF. In DNA form, the CDR3 reads TGTGCCAGCAGTTATCCGGGACAGGGTATGGAGCCCCAGCATTTT.

The chain is built from TRBV7-9 and TRBJ2-1, with 9 bases aligning to TRBD1. V dropped 1 base and J dropped 7; count of bases not matched to a gene: 8. The CDR3 consists of 16 residues. Germline CDR1 reads SEHNR; CDR2 reads FQNEAQ (reference sequence). CDR3 nucleotides: TGTGCCAGCAGCTTAGAGGGGACAGGGCTGTGGAATGAGCAGTTCTTC. Amino acids: CASSLEGTGLWNEQFF. Complete variable domain (other parts from reference TRBV7-9 and TRBJ2-1): DTGVSQNPRHKITKRGQNVTFRCDPISEHNRLYWYRQTLGQGPEFLTYFQNEAQLEKSRLLSDRFSAERPKGSFSTLEIQRTEQGDSAMYLCASSLEGTGLWNEQFFGPGTRLTVL.